The subject of this entry is one T cell receptor (beta chain). Assay: immunoSEQ multiplex PCR; the TCRdb copy retains only in-frame clones and omits some. The sample yields about 170,000 clones, approximately 92% seen once. Trimming cost V 10 bases and J 0 bases, with 15 bases left between them. Germline assignment: CDR1 SEHNR and CDR2 FQNEAQ (reference sequence). This CDR3 spans 14 amino acids. This record belongs to a study of T cell responses to AZD1222 COVID-19 vaccine. V and J are TRBV7-9 and TRBJ1-1, with a possible D match to TRBD1 (6 bases). The specimen comprised peripheral blood, sampled on day 0 of AZD1222 vaccination. This sequence originates from an adult in good health. The CDR3 region is CATNRDGLNTEAFF. CDR3 nucleotides: TGTGCCACTAACAGGGACGGATTGAACACTGAAGCTTTCTTT.